This T cell receptor (beta chain) was recovered during a study of blood T cell repertoires in COVID-19. Background on the study: Nucleic acid was either cDNA or gDNA, and it came from T cells, B-cell-depleted T cells, or PBMCs.

In germline, CDR1 is SGHVS, CDR2 FNYEAQ. The CDR3 consists of 16 residues. V lost 3 bases and J lost 6; bases outside the gene matches: 7. TCRdb's copy holds only in-frame clones and misses some; the assay was immunoSEQ multiplex PCR. In the table there are about 14,000 clones, roughly 91% of which are singletons. This clone was seen just once. This receptor was taken from a human donor in a cohort sampled during active COVID-19. The sequenced material came from peripheral blood. The chain uses TRBV7-6 and TRBJ2-2, with 10 positions matching TRBD2. The CDR3: CASSLMSSGGAGELFF. CDR3 sequence (DNA): TGTGCCAGCAGCTTGATGTCTAGCGGGGGTGCCGGGGAGCTGTTTTTT.